This is a list of T cell receptor beta chains from one sample in a study of cytotoxic CD8 clonotypes in ibrutinib-treated CLL. TCRdb keeps only in-frame clones here, not all; method: immunoSEQ multiplex PCR. The table lists 35,000 to 50,000 clones, roughly three quarters of them singletons. The source material was PBMCs, sampled after 12 months of ibrutinib treatment. These receptors originate from a human donor with chronic lymphocytic leukemia. Each CDR3 is given with its conserved first and last residue. The D gene is left open where the match is weak. Only some rows state a clone size, as once, few, many or a class for expanded clones.

TRBV30	few	TRBJ1-1	TRBD1	TGTGCCTGGAGTGCGGACAGGGAAGCTTTCTTT	CAWSADREAFF
TRBV30	.	TRBJ1-1	.	TGTGCCTGGAGAGTGGGGAGGCGGGGGAACACTGAAGCTTTCTTT	CAWRVGRRGNTEAFF
TRBV5-4	.	TRBJ2-3	TRBD2	TGTGCCAGCAGCGCCGGGACTAGCGGGAGTAGCACAGATACGCAGTATTTT	CASSAGTSGSSTDTQYF
TRBV19	once	TRBJ2-5	.	TGTGCCACCAGGGGGACGGGGGAGGCCCAGTACTTC	CATRGTGEAQYF
TRBV4-2	.	TRBJ1-1	.	TGTGCCAGCAGCCAGACAGGGAACACTGAAGCTTTCTTT	CASSQTGNTEAFF
TRBV11-1	.	TRBJ1-1	.	TGTGCCAGCAGTTTTACCCTCCTCACTGAAGCTTTCTTT	CASSFTLLTEAFF
TRBV28	.	TRBJ1-5	.	TGTGCCAGCAGTCCTGGGACACCATTTCAGCCCCAGCATTTT	CASSPGTPFQPQHF
TRBV5-4	.	TRBJ2-7	TRBD1	TGTGCCAGCAGCTCGATTGGACAGGGGAGCTACGAGCAGTACTTC	CASSSIGQGSYEQYF
TRBV2	.	TRBJ1-1	.	TGTGCCAGCAGCCCAAAGGGACGGGAAAACACTGAAGCTTTCTTT	CASSPKGRENTEAFF
TRBV2	.	TRBJ1-3	TRBD1	TGTGCCAGCAGCTCAACAGGGGGCTCTGGAAACACCATATATTTT	CASSSTGGSGNTIYF
TRBV6-5	.	TRBJ1-2	.	TGTGCCAGCAGTGCCGGTTACAACGGCTATGGCTACACCTTC	CASSAGYNGYGYTF
TRBV19	.	TRBJ1-5	TRBD1	TGTGCCAGTAGTCCGGGACAGGGGCCTCATCAGCCCCAGCATTTT	CASSPGQGPHQPQHF
TRBV2	few	TRBJ2-7	TRBD2	TGTGCCACCTCCGGACTAGCGGGACTCGAGCAGTACTTC	CATSGLAGLEQYF
TRBV15	.	TRBJ1-3	.	TGTGCCACCAGCAGAGATAAAGGATCTGGAAACACCATATATTTT	CATSRDKGSGNTIYF
TRBV4-3	.	TRBJ2-1	.	TGCGCCAGCAGCCAAGACGGAGGTAATGAGCAGTTCTTC	CASSQDGGNEQFF
TRBV30	.	TRBJ2-7	.	TGTGCCTGGAGTGTGGGCAGCTCCTACGAGCAGTACTTC	CAWSVGSSYEQYF
TRBV10-3	.	TRBJ2-7	TRBD1	TGTGCCATCAGTGAGGGCGGACAGGGTGGCGTCGAGCAGTACTTC	CAISEGGQGGVEQYF
TRBV7-8	.	TRBJ1-1	.	TGTGCCAGCAGCTTATCTATGGGGGCGAACACTGAAGCTTTCTTT	CASSLSMGANTEAFF
TRBV6-1	.	TRBJ2-3	TRBD1	TGTGCCAGCAGTGGGGACAGGGGGACAGATACGCAGTATTTT	CASSGDRGTDTQYF
TRBV4-3	.	TRBJ2-1	.	TGCGCCAGCAGCCAAGATCGCCAGCTCAATGAGCAGTTCTTC	CASSQDRQLNEQFF
TRBV7-6	few	TRBJ2-2	TRBD2	TGTGCCAGCAGCCTAGCGTCTAGCGGGAGGTACACCGGGGAGCTGTTTTTT	CASSLASSGRYTGELFF
TRBV28	.	TRBJ1-2	.	TGTGCCAGCAGCCCCCCCAGGGTTCGTGACTATGGCTACACCTTC	CASSPPRVRDYGYTF
TRBV6-5	.	TRBJ2-3	TRBD1	TGTGCCAGCAGTTCAGGCGGGACAGGGTTTACAGATACGCAGTATTTT	CASSSGGTGFTDTQYF
TRBV7-8	.	TRBJ2-7	TRBD2	TGTGCCAGCAGCGTCGCGTTGACTAGCGGGGGTTTCTACGAGCAGTACTTC	CASSVALTSGGFYEQYF
TRBV5-8	.	TRBJ2-5	.	TGTGCCAGCAGCTTGGAGAGCGGGTTTGGGGAGACCCAGTACTTC	CASSLESGFGETQYF
TRBV9	.	TRBJ1-2	.	TGTGCCAGCAGCCCGGGACGGAACTATGGCTACACCTTC	CASSPGRNYGYTF
TRBV5-1	.	TRBJ2-3	TRBD1	TGCGCCAGCAGCTTGGCGGTACAGGGGGCTATAGATACGCAGTATTTT	CASSLAVQGAIDTQYF
TRBV30	few	TRBJ1-4	.	TGTGCCTGGAGGGACATTGAAAAACTGTTTTTT	CAWRDIEKLFF
TRBV14	.	TRBJ1-1	TRBD1	TGTGCCAGCAGCCACCAGACAGGGTGGAACACTGAAGCTTTCTTT	CASSHQTGWNTEAFF
TRBV27	few	TRBJ1-1	.	TGTGCCAGCAGTCACCGGACAGTTTCGGCTTCAGGCTCTGAAGCTTTCTTT	CASSHRTVSASGSEAFF
TRBV10-3	.	TRBJ2-7	.	TGTGCCATCAGTGATCAGTCCTACGAGCAGTACTTC	CAISDQSYEQYF
TRBV10-3	.	TRBJ1-1	.	TGTGCCAGCAGCCGCGCTGGGACACAGAACACTGAAGCTTTCTTT	CASSRAGTQNTEAFF
TRBV29-1	few	TRBJ2-7	.	TGCAGCGTTGGGGCCGGGGGGCGCTTCTACGAGCAGTACTTC	CSVGAGGRFYEQYF
TRBV5-6	.	TRBJ1-3	.	TGTGCCAGCTGGCGGGAGGGGCGCTCTGGAAACACCATATATTTT	CASWREGRSGNTIYF
TRBV5-4	.	TRBJ2-1	TRBD2	TGTGCCAGCAGCTCCCCGGGGAGCGGGAGGGCCTCCCACAATGAGCAGTTCTTC	CASSSPGSGRASHNEQFF
TRBV7-2	once	TRBJ2-2	.	TGTGCCAGCAGCTCAGGGATACGAAGGGACACCGGGGAGCTGTTTTTT	CASSSGIRRDTGELFF
TRBV18	.	TRBJ1-5	.	TGTGCCAGCCCTCAGCACGAAGCTTCCCGAATTAGCAATCAGCCCCAGCATTTT	CASPQHEASRISNQPQHF
TRBV7-6	.	TRBJ2-3	.	TGTGCCAGCAGCCCCCTCCCCACTAGCACAGATACGCAGTATTTT	CASSPLPTSTDTQYF
TRBV7-9	few	TRBJ2-2	.	TGTGCCAGCAGCTTAGCTGGCCCGGACACCGGGGAGCTGTTTTTT	CASSLAGPDTGELFF
TRBV29-1	.	TRBJ1-1	.	TGCAGCGTTGAAACAGGGAGGACTGAAGCTTTCTTT	CSVETGRTEAFF
TRBV5-1	.	TRBJ2-7	TRBD1	TGCGCCAGCAGCACGCGACAGGGGGCTACCTACGAGCAGTACTTC	CASSTRQGATYEQYF
TRBV29-1	.	TRBJ2-2	.	TGCAGCGTTGGCGGGACAGTCGGGGAGCTGTTTTTT	CSVGGTVGELFF
TRBV19	.	TRBJ2-2	.	TGTGCCAGTAGTATTAGTCAGGGTTTTGACACCGGGGAGCTGTTTTTT	CASSISQGFDTGELFF
TRBV18	.	TRBJ2-7	TRBD1	TGTGCCAGCTCAACCGACAGGGGGGCCTACGAGCAGTACTTC	CASSTDRGAYEQYF
TRBV29-1	.	TRBJ1-1	.	TGCAGCCATGGGGACACTGAAGCTTTCTTT	CSHGDTEAFF
TRBV7-2	.	TRBJ2-1	.	TGTGCCAGCAGCTTCCAGCTCAATGAGCAGTTCTTC	CASSFQLNEQFF
TRBV5-3	.	TRBJ1-2	TRBD1	TGTGCCAGAAGCTTGGGGTTTATCAGGGACAGGTCTATGTCTGGCTACACCTTC	CARSLGFIRDRSMSGYTF
TRBV11-2	.	TRBJ2-3	.	TGTGCCAGCAGCTTGGGTCCTTCCTGGCGGGACACAGATACGCAGTATTTT	CASSLGPSWRDTDTQYF
TRBV5-1	once	TRBJ2-1	TRBD2	TGCGCCAGCAGCCCACGACTAGCGGGAGGAGGCCATGAGCAGTTCTTC	CASSPRLAGGGHEQFF
TRBV7-7	.	TRBJ2-3	.	TGTGCCAGCAGCACGGGGGCCGGGAGCACAGATACGCAGTATTTT	CASSTGAGSTDTQYF
TRBV11-2	.	TRBJ2-2	TRBD2	TGTGCCAGCAGCTTAGGCGTCTTGCGGGAGGCCGCGAACACCGGGGAGCTGTTTTTT	CASSLGVLREAANTGELFF
TRBV5-8	.	TRBJ2-3	.	TGTGCCAGCAGCCTGGCCCCATACACAGATACGCAGTATTTT	CASSLAPYTDTQYF
TRBV6-5	.	TRBJ2-2	.	TGTGCCAGCATTAACGGACGGGGCACCGGGGAGCTGTTTTTT	CASINGRGTGELFF
TRBV10-2	.	TRBJ2-1	.	TGCGCCAGCAGTTTCACATCTAATGAGCAGTTCTTC	CASSFTSNEQFF
TRBV11-3	.	TRBJ2-5	.	TGTGCCAGCAGCTGGAGCCCGGACGAGACCCAGTACTTC	CASSWSPDETQYF
TRBV27	.	TRBJ1-5	.	TGTGCCAGCAGTTTGGAGGGGCAGGGTCAGCCCCAGCATTTT	CASSLEGQGQPQHF
TRBV7-2	.	TRBJ2-3	.	TGTGCCAGCAGCTTAGTCTCCCATACGCAGTATTTT	CASSLVSHTQYF
TRBV11-2	.	TRBJ2-2	TRBD2	TGTGCCAGCAGCTCTCTAGCGGGAGTGGGCGGGGAGCTGTTTTTT	CASSSLAGVGGELFF
TRBV18	.	TRBJ2-6	.	TGTGCCAGCTCACGCGGACAAGCCCCAACTAGAGGGGCCAACGTCCTGACTTTC	CASSRGQAPTRGANVLTF
TRBV10-2	.	TRBJ2-1	.	TGCGCCAGCCGCGCGAGGCCCTCCTACAATGAGCAGTTCTTC	CASRARPSYNEQFF